This T cell receptor beta chain was sequenced for a study of blood T cells in healthy people across ages. CDR1 and CDR2 from the germline V gene are MDHEN and SYDVKM. Trimming left V 10 bases short and J 7 bases short, with 19 bases between. The CDR3 runs 14 residues. Together with a sample-barcoded 5' primer, a J-beta primer mix was included in a second PCR lasting about 7 to 11 cycles. TCRdb re-analysed the 5' RACE reads in MiXCR, keeping a single row per CDR3 protein. Here the sample spans hundreds of thousands of distinct CDR3 sequences, approximately 22% being singletons. Sequencing was performed on blood. The V call is TRBV28, the J call TRBJ1-4; D perhaps matches TRBD1 (6 bases). The source of this sequence is a man between 65 and 80 years old in good health. CDR3: CATRDTGLGEKLFF. CDR3 nucleotide sequence: TGTGCCACCAGAGATACAGGGTTGGGTGAAAAACTGTTTTTT.